These T cell receptor beta chains were read from a single sample in a study of blood T cell repertoires in COVID-19. Here immunoSEQ multiplex PCR was the method, and the copy in TCRdb shows in-frame clones only, minus some. The sample lists approximately 150,000 clones, about 81% seen once, with around a fifth in the top ten. Sequencing was performed on peripheral blood. The receptors come from a woman older than 75 with acute or convalescent COVID-19. CDR3s include the opening cysteine and the closing phenylalanine or tryptophan. The order of the fields is J gene, clone size, D gene, V gene, CDR3 protein, CDR3 DNA. A D gene is named only where the DNA matches it firmly. Clone size is shown for a subset of rows, as once, few, many or a class of expanded clone.

>TRBJ1-5|-|-|TRBV4-1
CASSQDAGTGYSNQPQHF
TGCGCCAGCAGCCAAGATGCTGGCACAGGGTATAGCAATCAGCCCCAGCATTTT
>TRBJ2-1|-|-|TRBV5-4
CASSSVYNEQFF
TGTGCCAGCAGCTCGGTGTACAATGAGCAGTTCTTC
>TRBJ1-5|-|TRBD1|TRBV5-4
CASSAGQGATPQHF
TGTGCCAGCAGCGCTGGACAGGGGGCGACGCCCCAGCATTTT
>TRBJ2-7|-|-|TRBV6-5
CASSEHTTSEQYF
TGTGCCAGCTCGGAGCATACCACCTCCGAGCAGTACTTC
>TRBJ2-7|-|TRBD2|TRBV9
CASSGGMTSGSYEQYF
TGTGCCAGCAGTGGGGGGATGACTAGCGGGAGCTACGAGCAGTACTTC
>TRBJ2-7|-|-|TRBV5-5
CASSTQPGYEQYF
TGTGCCAGCAGCACCCAACCAGGGTACGAGCAGTACTTC
>TRBJ2-5|once|-|TRBV15
CATSRDRQPGQETQYF
TGTGCCACCAGCAGAGATCGACAGCCTGGCCAAGAGACCCAGTACTTC
>TRBJ2-7|-|TRBD2|TRBV5-4
CASSLFSGSYYEQYF
TGTGCCAGCAGCTTGTTTAGCGGGAGTTACTACGAGCAGTACTTC
>TRBJ2-7|-|TRBD2|TRBV3-1/TRBV3-2
CASSHGLGSYEQYF
TGTGCCAGCAGCCACGGACTAGGAAGTTACGAGCAGTACTTC
>TRBJ2-5|-|-|TRBV2
CASRGGEETQYF
TGTGCCAGCAGAGGGGGGGAGGAGACCCAGTACTTC
>TRBJ2-3|-|-|TRBV19
CASSIEGAEATSTDTQYF
TGTGCCAGTAGTATCGAGGGAGCGGAAGCGACTAGCACAGATACGCAGTATTTT
>TRBJ2-7|-|-|TRBV9
CASSVGLSGAYEQYF
TGTGCCAGCAGCGTAGGTCTTAGCGGCGCTTACGAGCAGTACTTC